The 21 T cell receptor beta chains listed next were all sequenced from one sample in a study of naive and memory T cell subsets. Study outcomes and limitations: Especially in CD8 cells, naive repertoires contained a few larger clonotypes, possibly CD45RA-re-expressing memory cells.

Their target antigens are unknown. Two oligonucleotides, mixed equimolar, formed the beta constant-region primer covering TRBC1 and TRBC2. Nested alpha and beta constant-region primers with the SP2 primer drove four PCR rounds on ligated cDNA. MiXCR, run by TCRdb on the UMI-ligation and nested PCR reads, gives a single entry per CDR3 protein. The sample holds 130,000 to 150,000 distinct CDR3 sequences; 20% to 25% are singletons and the top ten take 0.09% to 0.13%. Specimen: naive CD4+ T cells from blood. The receptors come from a human donor in good health.

DNA of the CDR3: TGTGCCAGCAGCCGACAGGTCCTCTACGAGCAGTACTTC. Residues: CASSRQVLYEQYF. The rearrangement joins TRBV28 to TRBJ2-7, with D perhaps matching TRBD1 (6 bases). The CDR3 sequence is 13 residues long. V was clipped by 6 bases and J by 3 bases, with 12 bases between them. Germline V gene sequence: CDR1 MDHEN, CDR2 SYDVKM.

This chain links TRBV18 with TRBJ1-1; TRBD1 matches at 9 bases. V lost 2 bases to trimming and J lost 5 bases; unmatched junction nucleotides: 9. Germline V gene sequence: CDR1 KGHSH, CDR2 LQKENI. The CDR3 has 16 amino acids. This CDR3 is CASSPDPGQGRTEAFF. In DNA form, the CDR3 reads TGTGCCAGCTCACCAGATCCTGGACAGGGGAGGACTGAAGCTTTCTTT.

This chain joins TRBV27 and TRBJ1-2; D unclear. Trimming left V 3 bases short and J 4 bases short, with 15 bases between. The CDR3 covers 15 residues. Germline V CDR1 and CDR2: MNHEY, SMNVEV (reference sequence). The CDR3 is CASSFGLGSVYGYTF. The CDR3 nucleotides are TGTGCCAGCAGTTTTGGTCTGGGGTCCGTCTATGGCTACACCTTC.

V is TRBV20-1 and J is TRBJ1-4; D remains ambiguous. Germline V gene data show CDR1 as DFQATT and CDR2 as SNEGSKA (reference sequence). This CDR3 is built from 12 residues. Trimming shortened V by 2 bases and J by 10 bases, and 11 bases separated the two germline ends. The CDR3 bases are TGCAGTGCTAGACAGGTCGATGGAAAACTGTTTTTT. Translating it yields CSARQVDGKLFF.

This clonotype was seen a few times. The chain combines TRBV5-1 with TRBJ2-5; 14 bases align to TRBD2. The ends lost 4 bases at V and 4 bases at J; junction bases unmatched: 6. There are 16 residues in the CDR3. Germline V lookup: CDR1 SGHRS, CDR2 YFSETQ. The CDR3 DNA reads as TGCGCCAGCAGCCCGGGACTAGCGGGAGTTCGAGAGACCCAGTACTTC. As protein: CASSPGLAGVRETQYF.

This chain links TRBV6-1 with TRBJ1-1; possible D gene TRBD1, 5 bases. V lost 4 bases to trimming and J lost 0 bases, with 12 bases between them. Looked up from germline, CDR1 is MNHNS and CDR2 is SASEGT. The CDR3 contains 15 residues. The CDR3: CASSARIGVNTEAFF. Here the CDR3 DNA reads TGTGCCAGCAGTGCCCGCATAGGGGTGAACACTGAAGCTTTCTTT.

In this sample, this clonotype turned up many times. The chain combines TRBV3-1 with TRBJ2-7; D perhaps matches TRBD1 (6 bases). Looked up from germline, CDR1 is LGHDT and CDR2 is YNNKEL (reference sequence). Trimming removed 4 bases from V and 2 bases from J, with 18 bases in between. The CDR3 loop spans 16 amino acids. CDR3 nucleotide sequence: TGTGCCAGCAGCCCGAGACACGGACAGAGAACCTACGAGCAGTACTTC. Protein: CASSPRHGQRTYEQYF.

The CDR3 spells CASSLVGVTGETQYF. The CDR3 nucleotides are TGTGCCAGCAGCTTGGTCGGGGTTACCGGCGAGACCCAGTACTTC. The genes are TRBV7-2 and TRBJ2-5; a weak D match, TRBD2 (5 bases). CDR1 is SGHTA and CDR2 is FQGNSA in the germline V gene. This CDR3 contains 15 residues. The ends were cut back, 3 bases at V and 5 bases at J, with 16 bases in the middle. The full variable domain, with the rest looked up from reference TRBV7-2 and TRBJ2-5, is GAGVSQSPSNKVTEKGKDVELRCDPISGHTALYWYRQSLGQGLEFLIYFQGNSAPDKSGLPSDRFSAERTGGSVSTLTIQRTQQEDSAVYLCASSLVGVTGETQYFGPGTRLLVL.

CDR3 sequence (DNA): TGTGCCAGCAGCCGCACTAGCGGGAGAGGTAATGAGCAGTTCTTC. Translated: CASSRTSGRGNEQFF. This chain links TRBV7-2 with TRBJ2-1, with TRBD2 identical over 11 bases. Per germline, CDR1 SGHTA and CDR2 FQGNSA. The ends lost 5 bases at V and 7 bases at J; junction bases unmatched: 7. This CDR3 is built from 15 residues.

The V and J genes are TRBV5-4 and TRBJ2-2; D may be TRBD2 (6 bases). The V end lost 0 bases, the J end lost 6 bases, and 9 bases lay between the germline ends. The CDR3 is made up of 14 amino acids. Germline values: CDR1 SGHNT, CDR2 YYREEE (reference sequence). CDR3 sequence: CASSLVTSSGELFF. For the CDR3, the DNA is TGTGCCAGCAGCTTGGTTACTAGCTCCGGGGAGCTGTTTTTT.

In this sample, this clonotype turned up a few times. V and J are TRBV28 and TRBJ2-7; tentatively, D is TRBD1 (6 bases). Germline lookup yields CDR1 MDHEN and CDR2 SYDVKM. The CDR3 covers 15 residues. The V end lost 3 bases, the J end lost 6 bases, and 18 bases lay between the germline ends. CDR3 bases: TGTGCCAGCAGTTTCACCGGTACTATCAGGGGCGAGCAGTACTTC. It encodes CASSFTGTIRGEQYF.

This clonotype was detected a few times. The chain carries TRBV18 and TRBJ2-7; D might be TRBD1 or TRBD2, each matching 5 bases. Germline lookup yields CDR1 KGHSH and CDR2 LQKENI. Trimming took off 0 bases at V and 3 bases at J, with 9 bases between the two ends. The CDR3 has 14 amino acids. Here the CDR3 reads CASSPPGPYYEQYF. The DNA for the CDR3 is TGTGCCAGCTCACCACCGGGACCTTACTACGAGCAGTACTTC.

The chain links TRBV24-1 to TRBJ1-5; TRBD1 agrees at 9 bases. The CDR3 is 15 residues long. CDR1 is KGHDR, CDR2 SFDVKD, per germline. V lost 10 bases to trimming and J lost 7 bases; unmatched junction nucleotides: 13. CDR3 in amino acids: CATDAGTGLGQPQHF. In nucleotides, the CDR3 is TGTGCCACTGATGCCGGGACAGGGCTGGGACAGCCCCAGCATTTT.

The CDR3 DNA reads TGTGCCAGCAGTTACCCCACTAGCGGGAGCGGTGAGCAGTTCTTC. It yields the protein CASSYPTSGSGEQFF. The J gene is TRBJ2-1, the V gene TRBV6-5, with 11 bases matching TRBD2. In germline, CDR1 is MNHEY, CDR2 SVGAGI. The CDR3 contains 15 residues. J lost 9 bases, V lost 2 bases, and 6 bases had no gene match.

V gene TRBV10-3 combines with J gene TRBJ2-1; D tentatively fits TRBD1 or TRBD2 (6 bases each). Germline V gene lookup returns CDR1 ENHRY and CDR2 SYGVKD. V was clipped by 8 bases and J by 1 base, with 24 bases between them. There are 18 residues in the CDR3. The DNA of the CDR3 is TGTGCCATCGGGGGCGGGACTGCGAATCGTGTATCCTACAATGAGCAGTTCTTC. Protein product: CAIGGGTANRVSYNEQFF.

The V and J genes are TRBV28 and TRBJ1-6; D might be TRBD1 (5 bases). Trimming cost V 6 bases and J 9 bases, with 18 bases left between them. CDR3 length: 15 amino acids. CDR1 MDHEN and CDR2 SYDVKM come from the germline V gene. Here the CDR3 reads CASRKPGPQSSPLHF. The CDR3 DNA reads TGTGCCAGCAGAAAACCGGGACCACAAAGTTCACCCCTCCACTTT. Full variable domain (rest looked up from reference TRBV28 and TRBJ1-6): DVKVTQSSRYLVKRTGEKVFLECVQDMDHENMFWYRQDPGLGLRLIYFSYDVKMKEKGDIPEGYSVSREKKERFSLILESASTNQTSMYLCASRKPGPQSSPLHFGNGTRLTVT.

This clonotype showed up just a few times. The V call is TRBV5-1, the J call TRBJ2-1; TRBD1 aligns across 7 bases. V dropped 7 bases and J dropped 5; count of bases not matched to a gene: 9. The V gene's germline CDR1 is SGHRS and CDR2 YFSETQ. The CDR3 runs to 14 residues. The DNA for the CDR3 is TGCGCCAGCTCCCGTGGTCAGGGGGACAATGAGCAGTTCTTC. Its protein product is CASSRGQGDNEQFF.

This clonotype was picked up many times. The chain joins TRBV27 to TRBJ2-7; TRBD2 agrees at 11 bases. Germline V lookup: CDR1 MNHEY, CDR2 SMNVEV (reference sequence). CDR3 length: 17 amino acids. The V gene end was trimmed by 7 bases and the J gene end by 6 bases; junction bases not matched to a gene: 17. CDR3 coding DNA: TGTGCCAGCACCCCCGGGACTAGCGGAAGGACCTCCCGCGAGCAGTACTTC. Amino acid sequence: CASTPGTSGRTSREQYF.

The chain uses TRBV28 and TRBJ1-5; the match to TRBD1 covers 9 bases. V gave up 6 bases and J gave up 1 base; unmatched junction bases: 10. The CDR3 spans 17 residues. The germline gives CDR1 MDHEN, CDR2 SYDVKM. DNA of the CDR3: TGTGCCAGCAGGGGGGGACAGGGAGAGGTGAGCAATCAGCCCCAGCATTTT. This encodes CASRGGQGEVSNQPQHF.

This clonotype appeared a few times. This chain links TRBV12-3 or TRBV12-4 with TRBJ1-3, with D unclear. Trimming left V 7 bases short and J 3 bases short, with 1 base between. The CDR3 extends over 10 amino acids. CDR3 nucleotides: TGTGCCAGCAATGGAAACACCATATATTTT. This codes for CASNGNTIYF.

This clonotype was observed many times. This chain links TRBV30 with TRBJ2-7; no clear D. This CDR3 has 12 amino acids. Germline CDR1 and CDR2: GTSNPN and SVGIG (reference sequence). Trimming took off 2 bases at V and 2 bases at J, with 7 bases between the two ends. The CDR3 region has the DNA TGTGCCTGGAGTCGTGTACCCTACGAGCAGTACTTC. This gives the protein CAWSRVPYEQYF.